Detailed here is one TCR beta chain. The antigen is undetermined. Post-ART PBMC samples numbered at least two per donor, and pre-ART ones at least one. This CDR3 is 15 amino acids long. Deletions cut 6 bases from V and 10 bases from J, with 24 bases between. Germline V gene sequence: CDR1 ENHRY, CDR2 SYGVKD. This sample was taken from a study of long-term antiretroviral therapy in people with HIV. Study-wide results and caveats: Clones expanded before ART dominated the repertoire at all time points. ART preceded a rise in diversity that nonetheless stayed lower than in transplant donor controls.

immunoSEQ v3.0 was run at survey level. Produced via immunoSEQ multiplex PCR; TCRdb's table is partial and in-frame only. The data hold 23,000 or so clones, with around 83% observed a single time. The rearrangement links TRBV10-3 to TRBJ1-1; D may be TRBD1 (5 bases). The starting material was unsorted PBMCs, obtained 0.1 years before starting antiretroviral therapy. The receptor's source is a man between 18 and 35 years old with HIV. CDR3 nucleotides: TGTGCCATCAGCTCAGGGTTCTCGTCTTCTTTCGGAGCTTTCTTT. The encoded protein is CAISSGFSSSFGAFF.